The 27 T cell receptor beta chains below were found in one sample sequenced in a study of T cell clonality in common variable immunodeficiency. Repertoires were generated with immunoSEQ multiplex PCR, while TCRdb's copy carries only in-frame clones and drops some. This repertoire lists 25,000 to 30,000 clones without singletons; approximately 24% sits in the top ten. These receptors' antigens are unknown. Study findings and constraints: Common variable immunodeficiency TCR beta sequences reportedly had fewer deletions and N-nucleotide insertions.

The material sequenced was peripheral blood mononuclear cells. The receptors derive from a human donor with common variable immunodeficiency.

This clone was seen a handful of times. From the germline J gene comes the end of the CDR3, since the read stops 3 residues before it. V gene TRBV7-9 combines with J gene TRBJ2-7; D is undetermined. The germline CDR1 and CDR2 sequences are SEHNR and FQNEAQ (reference sequence). This CDR3 comprises 13 residues. Trimming cost V 1 base and J 3 bases, with 7 bases left between them. The CDR3 sequence is CASSLVSGYEQYF. The sequenced CDR3 bases are TGTGCCAGCAGCTTAGTTTCCGGCTACGAG.

This clone has a count of ten or more. The read gets to within 3 residues of the CDR3 end, and the germline J gene fills in the rest. This rearrangement joins TRBV6-2 or TRBV6-3 to TRBJ1-2, with D unclear. This CDR3 has 12 amino acids. Trimming pared 4 bases from V and 5 bases from J, leaving 8 bases between. Germline-derived CDR1 and CDR2 are MNHEY and SVGEGT. CDR3 loop: CASSSTPYGYTF. The CDR3 bases that were read are TGTGCCAGCAGTTCCACACCGTATGGC.

The sample holds many counts of this clone. Sequencing ends 3 residues short of the CDR3 end; the germline J gene provides the rest. The V gene is TRBV7-6, the J gene TRBJ2-3, with 8 bases matching TRBD2. V was pared by 6 bases and J by 0 bases, with 2 bases of the junction left unmatched. Germline V gene lookup returns CDR1 SGHVS and CDR2 FNYEAQ. This CDR3 region has 14 residues. CDR3 DNA, as far as it was read: TGTGCCAGCAGTGCTAGCGGGAGCACAGATACG. Its protein product is CASSASGSTDT. The entire CDR3 protein reads CASSASGSTDTQYF.

In its sample, this clone was seen many times. The CDR3 DNA, read in part, is TGTGCCAGCAGCTCTCATGACAGGCCGACAACTAATGAAAAA. This gives the protein CASSSHDRPTTNEK. The whole CDR3 reads CASSSHDRPTTNEKLFF. J is TRBJ1-4 and V is TRBV7-6; tentatively, D is TRBD1 (6 bases). Sequencing ends 3 residues short of the CDR3 end; the germline J gene provides the rest. Germline CDR1 reads SGHVS; CDR2 reads FNYEAQ. The CDR3 spans 17 residues. Trimming removed 4 bases at V and 0 bases at J, with 15 bases between.

The table lists this clone with many counts. The CDR3 extends 3 residues past the end of the read, so its final part is completed from the germline J gene. The chain joins TRBV20-1 to TRBJ2-2, with a weak D call TRBD1 (6 bases). Per the germline V gene, CDR1 is DFQATT and CDR2 is SNEGSKA (reference sequence). The CDR3 has 16 amino acids. Deletions cut 0 bases from V and 4 bases from J, with 15 bases between. CDR3 amino acids: CSARDIQGFSTGELFF. The part of the CDR3 DNA that was read is TGCAGTGCTAGAGATATTCAGGGGTTCTCCACCGGGGAG.

This clone appeared many times. The CDR3 goes on 3 residues after the read ends, and that part is filled in from the germline J gene. The J gene is TRBJ1-1, the V gene TRBV7-3; tentatively, D is TRBD1 (5 bases). Trimming cost V 0 bases and J 1 base, with 6 bases left between them. The CDR3 sequence is 14 residues long. CDR1 is SGHTA and CDR2 is FQGTGA in the germline V gene. The CDR3: CASSLTGGNTEAFF. Partial CDR3 DNA: TGTGCCAGCAGCTTAACGGGGGGGAACACTGAA.

Remarks on this clone: The read finishes 3 residues shy of the CDR3 end, and the germline J gene is used to complete it. V and J are TRBV29-1 and TRBJ2-5, with D tentatively TRBD1 (5 bases). CDR3 length: 14 residues. Trimming cost V 5 bases and J 7 bases, with 20 bases left between them. Germline values: CDR1 SQVTM, CDR2 ANQGSEA. The CDR3 loop is CSVTPPDSRWTQYF. The CDR3 DNA, read in part, is TGCAGCGTTACACCCCCCGACAGTAGATGGACC.

This clone was found many times. The sequence runs out 3 residues before the end of the CDR3; the remainder is reconstructed from the germline J gene. V gene TRBV5-1 combines with J gene TRBJ2-1, with TRBD2 as a possible D gene (6 bases). V lost 4 bases and J lost 8, with 13 bases in between. This CDR3 is 13 amino acids long. In germline, CDR1 is SGHRS, CDR2 YFSETQ. This CDR3 reads CASSMLWGDEQFF. CDR3 DNA, as far as it was read: TGCGCCAGCAGCATGCTTTGGGGGGATGAG.

Note on this clone: The read terminates 3 residues ahead of where the CDR3 ends, so the germline J gene completes it. The gene calls are TRBV7-2 and TRBJ2-1; D ambiguous. From germline, CDR1 is SGHTA and CDR2 FQGNSA. The V end lost 0 bases, the J end lost 7 bases, and 4 bases lay between the germline ends. This CDR3 has 12 residues. The CDR3 bases that were read are TGTGCCAGCAGCTTAGCGAGGAATGAG. This sequence encodes CASSLARNE. The whole CDR3 protein reads CASSLARNEQFF.

This clone came up many times. The sequenced fragment ends 3 residues before the CDR3 boundary, so the rest is inferred from the germline J gene. This chain connects TRBV18 to TRBJ1-4; 8 bases agree with TRBD1. The germline V gene has CDR1 KGHSH and CDR2 LQKENI. J gave up 4 bases and V 3 bases, and 1 base lay outside the gene matches. This CDR3 spans 14 amino acids. CDR3 region: CASSPDRDNEKLFF. Incomplete CDR3 DNA: TGTGCCAGCTCACCGGACAGGGATAATGAAAAA.

This clone was detected ten times or more. The CDR3 is cut off 3 residues early in the read; its end comes from the germline J gene. This CDR3 is also generated by other DNA sequences in the sample. This chain uses TRBV19 with TRBJ1-1; D is perhaps TRBD1 (5 bases). The V and J ends lost 6 bases and 3 bases respectively, with 8 bases between them. There are 12 residues in the CDR3. CDR1 LNHDA and CDR2 SQIVND come from the germline V gene (reference sequence). The CDR3 spells CASRWGDTEAFF. The sequenced part of the CDR3 DNA is TGTGCCAGTAGGTGGGGGGACACTGAA.

A few counts support this clone. The CDR3 extends 3 residues past the end of the read, so its final part is completed from the germline J gene. The genes are TRBV18 and TRBJ2-2; D is unresolved. Germline CDR1 is KGHSH and CDR2 is LQKENI. This CDR3 comprises 15 residues. V shed 6 bases and J shed 5 bases, with 16 bases lying between them. The DNA read from the CDR3 is TGTGCCAGCTCGCAGATCTTACAGAGTACCGGGGAG. It yields the protein CASSQILQSTGE. The entire CDR3 reads CASSQILQSTGELFF. Combining the CDR3 with reference TRBV18 and TRBJ2-2 gives the whole variable domain NAGVMQNPRHLVRRRGQEARLRCSPMKGHSHVYWYRQLPEEGLKFMVYLQKENIIDESGMPKERFSAEFPKEGPSILRIQQVVRGDSAAYFCASSQILQSTGELFFGEGSRLTVL.

This clone occurred a few times. The read terminates 3 residues before the CDR3 end, so the remaining end is supplied by the germline J gene. The rearrangement links TRBV20-1 to TRBJ1-4, with no clear D. Germline loops: CDR1 DFQATT, CDR2 SNEGSKA (reference sequence). The CDR3 totals 12 residues. The germline V and J ends were trimmed by 3 bases and 4 bases, with 6 bases remaining between them. The part of the CDR3 DNA that was read is TGCAGTGCTAGCCAGGTTAATGAAAAA. This sequence encodes CSASQVNEK. The CDR3, in full, reads CSASQVNEKLFF.

There are many counts of this clone. The read terminates 3 residues before the CDR3 end, so the remaining end is supplied by the germline J gene. This chain uses TRBV5-1 with TRBJ2-7; 8 bases align to TRBD1. Germline V gives CDR1 SGHRS, CDR2 YFSETQ. J was trimmed by 0 bases and V by 7 bases; bases with no gene match: 3. The CDR3 totals 13 residues. The sequenced CDR3 bases are TGCGCCAGCCGGGACAGGAGCTCCTACGAG. Translating gives CASRDRSSYE. The complete CDR3 sequence is CASRDRSSYEQYF.

This clone showed up many times. The read comes to an end 3 residues before the CDR3 does, leaving the germline J gene to fill in the end. The rearrangement links TRBV11-2 to TRBJ1-2, with TRBD1 matching 7 bases. CDR3 length equals 15 residues. Germline V gene lookup returns CDR1 SGHAT and CDR2 FQNNGV. V lost 2 bases, J lost 2 bases, and 5 bases stayed unmatched. CDR3 sequence reads: CASSLQAGQNYGYTF. The sequenced part of the CDR3 DNA is TGTGCCAGCAGCTTACAGGCGGGACAGAACTATGGC.

With regard to this clone: The sequenced fragment ends 3 residues before the CDR3 boundary, so the rest is inferred from the germline J gene. The chain carries TRBV7-8 and TRBJ2-1; 7 nucleotides agree with TRBD2. This CDR3 has 17 amino acids. V shed 5 bases, J shed 0 bases, and the junction held 10 bases outside the gene matches. Germline CDR1 reads SGHVS; CDR2 reads FQNEAQ. CDR3 residues: CASSPRGAGDSYNEQFF. Incomplete CDR3 DNA: TGTGCCAGCAGCCCCCGAGGCGCGGGGGACTCCTACAATGAG.

This clone was seen only a few times. This may stem from a read error, because a much larger clone lies one nucleotide away. The DNA ends 3 residues before the CDR3 does, and the rest of the CDR3 is filled in from the germline J gene. The chain recombines TRBV7-9 with TRBJ1-4, with 7 bases fitting TRBD1. The trim removed 5 bases at V and 8 bases at J, leaving 11 bases unmatched. Germline V gene data show CDR1 as SEHNR and CDR2 as FQNEAQ (reference sequence). There are 15 residues in the CDR3. CDR3 amino acids: CASSRDSGRKEKLFF. CDR3 DNA (partial): TGTGCCAGCAGCCGGGACAGTGGAAGAAAGGAAAAA.

The table lists this clone with many counts. Read data end 3 residues before the CDR3 end; the end is taken from the germline J gene. The sample contains more than one DNA sequence encoding this CDR3. This chain connects TRBV29-1 to TRBJ2-5; TRBD2 agrees at 15 bases. After removal of 1 base from V and 5 bases from J, the junction contained 8 bases not matched to a gene. The CDR3 is 17 residues long. In germline, CDR1 is SQVTM, CDR2 ANQGSEA. The sequenced CDR3 bases are TGCAGCGTTGAAGGGGGTGGACTAGCGGGGGGGCAGGAGACC. It translates to CSVEGGGLAGGQET. The CDR3 as a whole reads CSVEGGGLAGGQETQYF.

This clone came up many times. The read ends 3 residues shy of where the CDR3 ends; the end is completed using the germline J gene. The genes are TRBV19 and TRBJ1-6; D is possibly TRBD1 (6 bases). This CDR3 comprises 15 residues. V gave up 8 bases and J gave up 5 bases, with 16 bases separating them. Looked up from germline, CDR1 is LNHDA and CDR2 is SQIVND (reference sequence). CDR3: CASSVGGQNNSPLHF. The part of the CDR3 DNA that was read is TGTGCCAGTTCGGTCGGTGGACAGAATAATTCACCC.

This clone appeared many times. The CDR3 end lies 3 residues beyond the end of the read and is filled in from the germline J gene. The V call is TRBV6-1, the J call TRBJ1-6; 7 nucleotides align to TRBD1. Germline V gene data show CDR1 as MNHNS and CDR2 as SASEGT. V gave up 0 bases and J gave up 5 bases; unmatched junction bases: 1. This CDR3 has 15 residues. The part of the CDR3 DNA that was read is TGTGCCAGCAGTGAAGCGGGGACAGATAATTCACCC. This encodes CASSEAGTDNSP. The CDR3 in its entirety is CASSEAGTDNSPLHF.

This clone appeared many times. Read data end 3 residues before the CDR3 end; the end is taken from the germline J gene. The genes are TRBV27 and TRBJ2-3; possible D gene TRBD2, 7 bases. This CDR3 has 15 amino acids. V shed 8 bases and J shed 4 bases, with 19 bases lying between them. CDR1 and CDR2 from the germline V gene are MNHEY and SMNVEV (reference sequence). The CDR3 sequence is CASWGRRGRADTQYF. The sequenced part of the CDR3 DNA is TGTGCCAGCTGGGGGAGGCGGGGGCGGGCAGATACG.

This clone was recorded many times. Read coverage stops 3 residues before the CDR3 terminus; the germline J gene supplies the remainder. V usage is TRBV2 and J usage is TRBJ2-7, with 8 nucleotides matching TRBD2. The CDR3 is 14 amino acids. With 6 bases clipped from V and 4 bases from J, the junction kept 8 bases outside the gene matches. Germline values: CDR1 SNHLY, CDR2 FYNNEI. The CDR3 here is CASREPGTSYEQYF. CDR3 DNA (partial): TGTGCCAGCAGAGAACCAGGGACTAGTTACGAG.

This clone has ten or more counts. The CDR3 end falls 3 residues outside the read, so it is completed with the germline J gene. The J gene is TRBJ2-5, the V gene TRBV6-2 or TRBV6-3; 12 nucleotides line up with TRBD2. Unmatched junction bases numbered 5, after V lost 5 bases and J lost 4 bases. The CDR3 is made up of 15 amino acids. Looked up from germline, CDR1 is MNHEY and CDR2 is SVGEGT. The CDR3 sequence: CASSPTSGGAETQYF. Incomplete CDR3 DNA: TGTGCCAGCAGTCCGACTAGCGGGGGTGCAGAGACC.

This clone was seen a few times. The CDR3 extends 3 residues past the end of the read, so its final part is completed from the germline J gene. The V and J genes are TRBV19 and TRBJ1-5; possible D gene TRBD1, 5 bases. The CDR3 totals 15 residues. From germline, CDR1 is LNHDA and CDR2 SQIVND (reference sequence). V shed 3 bases and J shed 0 bases, with 9 bases lying between them. CDR3 amino acids: CASSIEGSSNQPQHF. Partial CDR3 DNA: TGTGCCAGTAGTATCGAGGGGTCTAGCAATCAGCCC.

There are many counts of this clone. The read falls 3 residues short of the CDR3 end, and the missing part is taken from the germline J gene. This chain links TRBV7-2 with TRBJ2-1, with TRBD2 matching over 9 bases. This CDR3 has 15 residues. V gave up 6 bases and J gave up 7 bases; unmatched junction bases: 10. Germline V gene data show CDR1 as SGHTA and CDR2 as FQGNSA. This CDR3 is CASRRMRGGRNEQFF. The CDR3 bases that were read are TGTGCCAGCAGACGAATGCGGGGGGGCAGGAATGAG.

As concerns this clone: The CDR3 end lies 3 residues beyond the end of the read and is filled in from the germline J gene. The V gene is TRBV6-2 or TRBV6-3, the J gene TRBJ1-6, with a tentative D call TRBD1 (6 bases). In germline, CDR1 is MNHEY, CDR2 SVGEGT. V was trimmed by 1 base and J by 8 bases, leaving 12 bases between them. The CDR3 has 15 residues. The sequenced part of the CDR3 DNA is TGTGCCAGCAGTTACTACAGGGTCGAGTATTCACCC. Protein sequence: CASSYYRVEYSP. The whole CDR3 protein is CASSYYRVEYSPLHF.

This clone came up many times. The CDR3 end is not reached by the read, which stops 3 residues before it; the germline J gene fills it in. The J gene is TRBJ2-1, the V gene TRBV5-4, with TRBD1 matching over 7 bases. In germline, CDR1 is SGHNT, CDR2 YYREEE (reference sequence). J gave up 7 bases and V 4 bases, and 11 bases lay outside the gene matches. This CDR3 has 15 amino acids. Incomplete CDR3 DNA: TGTGCCAGCAGCCTTACGACAGGGTCGAGGAATGAG. Its translation is CASSLTTGSRNE. The entire CDR3 is CASSLTTGSRNEQFF. The full variable domain, its missing parts supplied by reference TRBV5-4 and TRBJ2-1, is ETGVTQSPTHLIKTRGQQVTLRCSSQSGHNTVSWYQQALGQGPQFIFQYYREEENGRGNFPPRFSGLQFPNYSSELNVNALELDDSALYLCASSLTTGSRNEQFFGPGTRLTVL.